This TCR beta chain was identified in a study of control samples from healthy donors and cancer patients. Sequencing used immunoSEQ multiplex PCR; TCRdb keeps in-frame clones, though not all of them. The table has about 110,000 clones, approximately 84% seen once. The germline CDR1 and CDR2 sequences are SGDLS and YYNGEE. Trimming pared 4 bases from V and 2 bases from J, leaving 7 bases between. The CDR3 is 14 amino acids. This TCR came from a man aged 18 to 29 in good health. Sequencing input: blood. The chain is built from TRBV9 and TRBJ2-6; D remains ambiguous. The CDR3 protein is CASSPYPGANVLTF. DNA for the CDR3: TGTGCCAGCAGCCCCTACCCTGGGGCCAACGTCCTGACTTTC.